This entry lists 5 T cell receptor beta chains sequenced from one sample in a study of CD8+CD57+ T cells in acquired aplastic anemia. Genomic DNA, the template, was used for profiling of the TCR beta VDJ and CDR3. TCRdb reanalysed the reads using MiXCR and keeps one entry per CDR3 protein. This table holds about 420,000 distinct CDR3 sequences, approximately 70% found once. The sequencing sample was made of sorted CD4+, CD8+, or CD8+CD57+ T cells (not recorded which) from PBMCs. The receptors originated from a human donor in good health, serving as a control.

As regards this clonotype: An end of the junction does not agree with germline; a read error may underlie this. The CDR3 DNA reads as TGTGCCAGCGGTTCGATTCCGGGACAGGGGAAGTACGAGGAGTACTTC. Its translation is CASGSIPGQGKYEEYF. The rearrangement links TRBV10-3 to TRBJ2-7; TRBD1 aligns across 10 bases. The germline gives CDR1 ENHRY, CDR2 SYGVKD. The CDR3 consists of 16 residues.

This chain uses TRBV10-3 with TRBJ1-3; unclear D gene. Trimming removed 0 bases at V and 0 bases at J, with 21 bases between. This CDR3 region has 20 residues. Germline lookup yields CDR1 ENHRY and CDR2 SYGVKD. The DNA for the CDR3 is TGTGCCATCAGTGAGTCAACAGCGGCCTACGAGCAGTACTCTGGAAACACCATATATTTT. Translation: CAISESTAAYEQYSGNTIYF.

This clonotype was recorded many times. This rearrangement joins TRBV20-1 to TRBJ2-3; D not certain. V lost 5 bases and J 0 bases, leaving 12 bases between the germline ends. In germline, CDR1 is DFQATT, CDR2 SNEGSKA (reference sequence). CDR3 length: 14 amino acids. The CDR3 DNA sequence: TGCAGTGCTTTCTCATTGTCGAGCACAGATACGCAGTATTTT. This encodes CSAFSLSSTDTQYF.

V gene TRBV5-1 combines with J gene TRBJ1-1; TRBD1 agrees at 10 bases. The junction had 6 bases not matched to a gene; V was cut back by 4 bases and J by 3 bases. This CDR3 spans 15 amino acids. CDR1 is SGHRS and CDR2 is YFSETQ in the germline V gene. CDR3 sequence: CASSMTDRGDTEAFF. The CDR3, as DNA: TGCGCCAGCAGCATGACGGACAGGGGGGACACTGAAGCTTTCTTT.

Only one count was recorded for this clonotype. The chain couples TRBV7-9 to TRBJ2-5; 8 bases map to TRBD2. The CDR3 contains 16 residues. V shed 3 bases and J 8 bases; nucleotides not matched to a gene: 14. CDR1 is SEHNR and CDR2 is FQNEAQ in the germline V gene (reference sequence). The CDR3 spells CASSFAGTRVRATQYF. CDR3 bases: TGTGCCAGCAGCTTCGCGGGGACTAGGGTGCGGGCTACCCAGTACTTC.